The 17 T cell receptor beta chains given below trace back to one sample, sequenced in a study of identical twins. One entry per CDR3 protein, called by TCRdb with MiXCR from the 5' RACE reads. Of under 800,000 distinct CDR3 sequences in the sample, 21% were seen once. This same sample was also part of a study on T cells expressing NK-cell markers.

Specimen: PBMCs. Receptors were obtained from a woman aged 18-29 years in good health.

This clonotype was picked up a small number of times. The chain joins TRBV6-5 to TRBJ2-5; possible D gene TRBD2, 5 bases. The CDR3 is made up of 15 amino acids. The germline V gene encodes CDR1 MNHEY and CDR2 SVGAGI. Trimming took 0 bases from V and 5 from J, leaving 13 bases between them. The CDR3 sequence is CASSYSGVVLETQYF. The DNA of the CDR3 is TGTGCCAGCAGTTACTCGGGAGTGGTTCTTGAGACCCAGTACTTC.

This clonotype was detected only a few times. As DNA, the CDR3 is TGCGCCAGCAGTGATGATTTGGGAGGGGGGACCTACGAGCAGTACTTC. It translates to CASSDDLGGGTYEQYF. The genes are TRBV10-2 and TRBJ2-7; the D gene is possibly TRBD2 (7 bases). CDR3 length: 16 residues. V lost 3 bases and J 2 bases, leaving 17 bases between the germline ends. Germline loops: CDR1 WSHSY, CDR2 SAAADI.

The V and J genes are TRBV7-2 and TRBJ2-7; TRBD2 matches 13 bases. V trimming: 4 bases; J trimming: 2 bases; junction bases outside the gene matches: 2. The CDR3 covers 15 residues. Germline values: CDR1 SGHTA, CDR2 FQGNSA. The DNA for the CDR3 is TGTGCCAGCAGCTCAACTAGCGGGAGGGCCTACGAGCAGTACTTC. This sequence encodes CASSSTSGRAYEQYF.

This chain uses TRBV5-1 with TRBJ1-5; D is undetermined. Trimming cost V 5 bases and J 0 bases, with 12 bases left between them. The germline CDR1 and CDR2 sequences are SGHRS and YFSETQ. The CDR3 is 15 amino acids. CDR3 protein: CASRVSAYSNQPQHF. The CDR3 DNA reads as TGCGCCAGCAGGGTCTCGGCTTATAGCAATCAGCCCCAGCATTTT.

This clonotype has at least ten counts. The chain uses TRBV29-1 and TRBJ2-3, with 7 bases matching TRBD2. Germline loops: CDR1 SQVTM, CDR2 ANQGSEA. There are 13 residues in the CDR3. Unmatched junction bases numbered 7, after V lost 4 bases and J lost 6 bases. DNA of the CDR3: TGCAGCGTTGGACCTGCGGGGGAGGATACGCAGTATTTT. Translation: CSVGPAGEDTQYF.

The gene calls are TRBV5-1 and TRBJ2-3; possibly TRBD2 for D (5 bases). The ends were cut back, 0 bases at V and 4 bases at J, with 12 bases in the middle. Germline values: CDR1 SGHRS, CDR2 YFSETQ. The CDR3 spans 15 residues. The CDR3 reads CASSLDPLASDTQYF. DNA of the CDR3: TGCGCCAGCAGCTTGGACCCCCTAGCCTCAGATACGCAGTATTTT.

This clonotype was found many times. J is TRBJ2-7 and V is TRBV7-9, with D tentatively TRBD2 (5 bases). Germline CDR1 reads SEHNR; CDR2 reads FQNEAQ (reference sequence). The CDR3 is made up of 15 amino acids. Trimming pared 2 bases from V and 0 bases from J, leaving 11 bases between. CDR3 nucleotides: TGTGCCAGCAGCTTAATTCGAGGGTTCTCCTACGAGCAGTACTTC. It is translated as CASSLIRGFSYEQYF.

This clonotype was observed a handful of times. This chain links TRBV9 with TRBJ2-1, with D maybe TRBD2 (6 bases). This CDR3 comprises 15 residues. Germline V lookup: CDR1 SGDLS, CDR2 YYNGEE. The V and J ends lost 0 bases and 8 bases respectively, with 15 bases between them. The CDR3 reads CASSVAGRFLDEQFF. The CDR3, as DNA: TGTGCCAGCAGCGTAGCTGGGAGGTTTCTTGATGAGCAGTTCTTC.

This clonotype was seen at least ten times. The chain recombines TRBV9 with TRBJ2-5; either TRBD1 or TRBD2 may supply D (5 bases each). Germline V lookup: CDR1 SGDLS, CDR2 YYNGEE. The germline V and J ends were trimmed by 4 bases and 11 bases, with 15 bases remaining between them. This CDR3 comprises 12 residues. CDR3 in DNA: TGTGCCAGCAGCACGGGACCGGGCAGGCAGTACTTC. Amino acid sequence: CASSTGPGRQYF.

The V gene is TRBV7-3, the J gene TRBJ2-7, with D unclear. V shed 1 base and J shed 1 base, with 11 bases lying between them. This CDR3 comprises 15 residues. CDR1 and CDR2 from the germline V gene are SGHTA and FQGTGA. The CDR3 coding sequence is TGTGCCAGCAGCTTAAGCATAGACTCTTCCTACGAGCAGTACTTC. It encodes CASSLSIDSSYEQYF.

This clonotype has more than one count but fewer than ten. The chain joins TRBV29-1 to TRBJ2-3, with TRBD2 matching 11 bases. Unmatched junction bases numbered 4, after V lost 6 bases and J lost 2 bases. This CDR3 comprises 14 residues. CDR1 SQVTM and CDR2 ANQGSEA come from the germline V gene. The CDR3: CSVLLAGATDTQYF. CDR3 nucleotide sequence: TGCAGCGTCCTACTAGCGGGAGCCACAGATACGCAGTATTTT.

There are a few counts of this clonotype. The V call is TRBV12-3 or TRBV12-4, the J call TRBJ2-2; no reliable D call. The CDR3 contains 10 residues. Trimming pared 9 bases from V and 7 bases from J, leaving 6 bases between. CDR3 residues: CASFSGELFF. The CDR3 region has the DNA TGTGCCAGTTTCAGCGGGGAGCTGTTTTTT.

The rearrangement links TRBV7-9 to TRBJ2-7; no clear D. The V end lost 5 bases, the J end lost 4 bases, and 9 bases lay between the germline ends. The germline V gene has CDR1 SEHNR and CDR2 FQNEAQ (reference sequence). The CDR3 totals 12 residues. CDR3 nucleotide sequence: TGTGCCAGCAGCCCTTCGGTATACGAGCAGTACTTC. Its protein is CASSPSVYEQYF.

This chain uses TRBV6-1 with TRBJ1-1; 8 nucleotides agree with TRBD1. This CDR3 has 14 amino acids. The ends lost 8 bases at V and 4 bases at J; junction bases unmatched: 9. The germline gives CDR1 MNHNS, CDR2 SASEGT. The CDR3 DNA reads TGTGCCAGCTGGCCGGACAGGGCAAGCACTGAAGCTTTCTTT. This encodes CASWPDRASTEAFF.

Many counts were recorded for this clonotype. The V gene is TRBV9, the J gene TRBJ2-7; D possibly uses TRBD1 or TRBD2 (5 bases each). The V end was cut by 0 bases, the J end by 0 bases, with 10 bases between. The germline V gene encodes CDR1 SGDLS and CDR2 YYNGEE. The CDR3 is 15 amino acids. CDR3 residues: CASSVGEGISYEQYF. The CDR3 DNA is TGTGCCAGCAGCGTAGGTGAGGGGATCTCCTACGAGCAGTACTTC.

This clonotype was detected ten times or more. This chain joins TRBV10-3 and TRBJ1-2, with TRBD1 matching 7 bases. Germline V gives CDR1 ENHRY, CDR2 SYGVKD. Losses at the gene ends were 10 bases for V and 7 bases for J; bases not matched to a gene: 12. The CDR3 runs 13 residues. The DNA of the CDR3 is TGTGCCAGCACGACAGGGAGTTACAGTGGCTACACCTTC. It codes for CASTTGSYSGYTF.

This clonotype was counted a few times. V and J are TRBV29-1 and TRBJ1-2, with 9 bases lining up with TRBD1. V lost 4 bases, J lost 7 bases, and 4 bases stayed unmatched. CDR3 length: 12 residues. Per the germline V gene, CDR1 is SQVTM and CDR2 is ANQGSEA. Here the CDR3 reads CSVGGQGGGYTF. The DNA for the CDR3 is TGCAGCGTTGGGGGACAGGGAGGTGGCTACACCTTC.